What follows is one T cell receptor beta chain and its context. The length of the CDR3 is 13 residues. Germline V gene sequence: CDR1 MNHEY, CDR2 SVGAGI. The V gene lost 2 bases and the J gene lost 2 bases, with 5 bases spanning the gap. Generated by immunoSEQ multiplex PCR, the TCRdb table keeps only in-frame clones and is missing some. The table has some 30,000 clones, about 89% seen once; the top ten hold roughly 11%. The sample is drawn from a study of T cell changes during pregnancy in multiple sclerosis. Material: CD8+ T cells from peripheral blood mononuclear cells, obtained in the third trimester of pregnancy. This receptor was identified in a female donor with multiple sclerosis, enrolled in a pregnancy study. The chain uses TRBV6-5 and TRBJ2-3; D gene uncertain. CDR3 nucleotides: TGTGCCAGCAGTTACCGAGTCACAGATACGCAGTATTTT. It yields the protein CASSYRVTDTQYF.